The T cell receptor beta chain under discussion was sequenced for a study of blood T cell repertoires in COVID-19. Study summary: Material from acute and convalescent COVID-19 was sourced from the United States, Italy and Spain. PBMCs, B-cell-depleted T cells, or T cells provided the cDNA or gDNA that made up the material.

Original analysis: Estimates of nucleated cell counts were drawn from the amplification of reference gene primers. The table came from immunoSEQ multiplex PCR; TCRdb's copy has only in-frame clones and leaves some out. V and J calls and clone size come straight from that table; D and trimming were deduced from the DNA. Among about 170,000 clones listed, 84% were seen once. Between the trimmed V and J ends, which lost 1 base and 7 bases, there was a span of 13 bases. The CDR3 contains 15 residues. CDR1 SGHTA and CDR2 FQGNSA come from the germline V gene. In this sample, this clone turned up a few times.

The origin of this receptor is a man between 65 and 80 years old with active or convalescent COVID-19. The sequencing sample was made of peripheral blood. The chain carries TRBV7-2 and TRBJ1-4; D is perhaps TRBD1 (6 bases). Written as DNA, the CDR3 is TGTGCCAGCAGCTTAGAATGGGGGCGCAGTGAAAAACTGTTTTTT. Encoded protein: CASSLEWGRSEKLFF.